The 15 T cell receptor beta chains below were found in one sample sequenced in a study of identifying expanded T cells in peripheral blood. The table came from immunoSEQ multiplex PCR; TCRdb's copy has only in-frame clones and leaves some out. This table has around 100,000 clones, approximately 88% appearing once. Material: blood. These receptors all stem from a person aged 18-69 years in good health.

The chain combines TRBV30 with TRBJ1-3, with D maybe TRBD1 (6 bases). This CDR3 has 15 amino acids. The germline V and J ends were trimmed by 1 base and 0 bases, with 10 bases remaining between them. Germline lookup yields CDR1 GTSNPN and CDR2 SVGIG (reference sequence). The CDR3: CAWSATGSSGNTIYF. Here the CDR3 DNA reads TGTGCCTGGAGTGCCACAGGGAGCTCTGGAAACACCATATATTTT.

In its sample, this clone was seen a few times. In nucleotides, the CDR3 is TGTGCCAGCTCACCACCGGCCCCCAACAATGAGCAGTTCTTC. This sequence encodes CASSPPAPNNEQFF. The chain joins TRBV18 to TRBJ2-1; unclear D gene. Deletions cut 0 bases from V and 5 bases from J, with 8 bases between. This CDR3 spans 14 amino acids. CDR1 KGHSH and CDR2 LQKENI come from the germline V gene.

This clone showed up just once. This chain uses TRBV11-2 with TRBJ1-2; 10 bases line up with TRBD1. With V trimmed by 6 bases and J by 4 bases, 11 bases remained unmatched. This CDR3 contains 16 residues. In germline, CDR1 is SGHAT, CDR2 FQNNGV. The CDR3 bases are TGTGCCAGCAGGACGCCGGGACAGGGGCCTCTCTATGGCTACACCTTC. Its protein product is CASRTPGQGPLYGYTF.

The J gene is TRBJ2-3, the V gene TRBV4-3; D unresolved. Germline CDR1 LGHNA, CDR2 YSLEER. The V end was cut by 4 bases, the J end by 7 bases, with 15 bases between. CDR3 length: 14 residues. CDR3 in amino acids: CASSPVTSANTQYF. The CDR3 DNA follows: TGCGCCAGCAGCCCGGTAACCTCGGCTAATACGCAGTATTTT.

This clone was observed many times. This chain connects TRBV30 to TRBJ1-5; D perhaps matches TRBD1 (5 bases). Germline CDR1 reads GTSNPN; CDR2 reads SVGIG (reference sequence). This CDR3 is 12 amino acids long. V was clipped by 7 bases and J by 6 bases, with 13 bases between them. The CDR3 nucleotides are TGTGCCTCTGGGGCGTACGGTCAGCCCCAGCATTTT. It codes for CASGAYGQPQHF.

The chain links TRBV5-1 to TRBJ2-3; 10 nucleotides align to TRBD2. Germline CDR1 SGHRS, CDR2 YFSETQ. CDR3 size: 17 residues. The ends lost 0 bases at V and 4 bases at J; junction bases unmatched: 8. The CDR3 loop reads CASSLAPLAGEADTQYF. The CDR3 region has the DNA TGCGCCAGCAGCTTGGCCCCCCTAGCGGGAGAAGCAGATACGCAGTATTTT. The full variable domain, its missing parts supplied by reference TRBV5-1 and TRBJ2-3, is KAGVTQTPRYLIKTRGQQVTLSCSPISGHRSVSWYQQTPGQGLQFLFEYFSETQRNKGNFPGRFSGRQFSNSRSEMNVSTLELGDSALYLCASSLAPLAGEADTQYFGPGTRLTVL.

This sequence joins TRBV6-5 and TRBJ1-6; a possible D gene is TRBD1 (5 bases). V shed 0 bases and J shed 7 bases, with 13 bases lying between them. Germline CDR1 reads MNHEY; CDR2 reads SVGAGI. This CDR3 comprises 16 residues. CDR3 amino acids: CASSYSNQGWNSPLHF. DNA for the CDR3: TGTGCCAGCAGTTACTCGAACCAGGGATGGAATTCACCCCTCCACTTT.

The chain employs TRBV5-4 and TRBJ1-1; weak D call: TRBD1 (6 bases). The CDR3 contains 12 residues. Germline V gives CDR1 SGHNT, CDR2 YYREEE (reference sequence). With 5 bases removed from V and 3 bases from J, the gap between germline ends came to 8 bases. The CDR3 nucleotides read TGTGCCAGCAGTTACAGGGACACTGAAGCTTTCTTT. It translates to CASSYRDTEAFF.

The CDR3 loop reads CASTEGTTEAFF. Here the CDR3 DNA reads TGTGCCAGTACCGAAGGGACAACTGAAGCTTTCTTT. This chain joins TRBV19 and TRBJ1-1; tentative D call: TRBD1 (6 bases). Deletions cut 7 bases from V and 5 bases from J, with 11 bases between. The CDR3 sequence is 12 residues long. CDR1 LNHDA and CDR2 SQIVND come from the germline V gene (reference sequence).

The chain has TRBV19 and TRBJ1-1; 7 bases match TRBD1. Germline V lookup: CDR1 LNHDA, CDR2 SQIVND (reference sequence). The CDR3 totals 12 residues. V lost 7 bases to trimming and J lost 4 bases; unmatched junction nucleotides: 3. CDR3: CASKQGGTEAFF. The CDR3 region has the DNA TGTGCCAGTAAGCAGGGGGGCACTGAAGCTTTCTTT.

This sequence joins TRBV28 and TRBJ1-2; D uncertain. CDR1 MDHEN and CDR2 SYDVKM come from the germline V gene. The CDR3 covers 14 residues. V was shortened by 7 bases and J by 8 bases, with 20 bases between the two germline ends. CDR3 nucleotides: TGTGCCAGCACCAACCCGACCCTCCTTGGGGGCTACACCTTC. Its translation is CASTNPTLLGGYTF.

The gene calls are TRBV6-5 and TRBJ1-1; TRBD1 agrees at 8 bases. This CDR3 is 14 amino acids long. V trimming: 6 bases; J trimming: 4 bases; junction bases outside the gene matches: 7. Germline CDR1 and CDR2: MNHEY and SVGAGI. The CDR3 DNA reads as TGTGCCAGCAGCGGACAGGGAACCTCCACTGAAGCTTTCTTT. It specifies CASSGQGTSTEAFF.

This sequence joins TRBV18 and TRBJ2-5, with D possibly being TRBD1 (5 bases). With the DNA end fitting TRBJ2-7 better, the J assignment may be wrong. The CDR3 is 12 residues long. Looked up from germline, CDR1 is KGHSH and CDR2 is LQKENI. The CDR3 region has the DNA TGTGCCAGCTCCCTACAGGCTCCCGAGCAGTACTTC. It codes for CASSLQAPEQYF.

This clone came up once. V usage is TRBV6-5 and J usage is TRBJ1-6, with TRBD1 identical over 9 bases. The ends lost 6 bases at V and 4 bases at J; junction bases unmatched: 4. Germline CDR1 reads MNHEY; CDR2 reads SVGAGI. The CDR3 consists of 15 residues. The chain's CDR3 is CASRPGTGYNSPLHF. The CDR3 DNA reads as TGTGCCAGCAGACCGGGGACAGGGTATAATTCACCCCTCCACTTT.

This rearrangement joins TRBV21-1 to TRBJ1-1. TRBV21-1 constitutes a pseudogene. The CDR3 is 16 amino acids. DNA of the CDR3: TGTGCCAGCAGCAAAGAAAGTCCCATCGAGAACACTGAAGCTTTCTTT. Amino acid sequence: CASSKESPIENTEAFF.